These 6 T cell receptor beta chains came from one sample sequenced in a study of blood T cell repertoires in COVID-19 (dated by TCRdb to the early 2020s). The library was made by the immunoSEQ multiplex PCR assay. TCRdb mirrors the immuneACCESS table, restricted to in-frame sequences. Some clones are absent from its copies; in checked studies, under half trace to an unresolved V gene, and the reason for the others is unknown. The sample contains 300,000 or so clones, 87% of them found a single time. Approximately 1.4% of the sample belongs to the ten largest clones. The sample consisted of peripheral blood. The receptors come from a woman aged 40-49 years who had recovered from COVID-19.

The rearrangement links TRBV7-9 to TRBJ2-3; no clear D. Germline-derived CDR1 and CDR2 are SEHNR and FQNEAQ (reference sequence). V was pared by 5 bases and J by 0 bases, with 15 bases between. CDR3 size: 16 residues. The CDR3 region is CASSPPGGPSTDTQYF. As DNA, the CDR3 is TGTGCCAGCAGCCCGCCAGGTGGGCCTAGCACAGATACGCAGTATTTT.

The chain joins TRBV30 to TRBJ1-1, with TRBD1 as a possible D gene (6 bases). V lost 2 bases to trimming and J lost 1 base, with 14 bases between them. Germline assignment: CDR1 GTSNPN and CDR2 SVGIG (reference sequence). The CDR3 consists of 15 residues. CDR3 in amino acids: CAWSSAGAPNTEAFF. As DNA, the CDR3 is TGTGCCTGGAGTTCGGCAGGGGCGCCGAACACTGAAGCTTTCTTT.

V gene TRBV18 combines with J gene TRBJ2-3, with 10 bases that match TRBD2. The CDR3 extends over 17 amino acids. J was trimmed by 2 bases and V by 0 bases; bases with no gene match: 5. Germline V CDR1 and CDR2: KGHSH, LQKENI. CDR3 sequence (DNA): TGTGCCAGCTCACCACCTGGGACTAGCGCTGTCACAGATACGCAGTATTTT. Translated: CASSPPGTSAVTDTQYF.

The chain is built from TRBV6-2 or TRBV6-3 and TRBJ2-7; maybe TRBD1 (6 bases). The CDR3 runs 14 residues. V was trimmed by 6 bases and J by 6 bases, leaving 18 bases between them. The germline gives CDR1 MNHEY, CDR2 SVGEGT. Here the CDR3 DNA reads TGTGCCAGCAGCGGGACACCTCGTCGGGGCGAGCAGTACTTC. Its translation: CASSGTPRRGEQYF.

This CDR3 is CASSEFTGYGQPQHF. CDR3 sequence (DNA): TGTGCCAGCAGTGAATTTACAGGGTACGGCCAGCCCCAGCATTTT. The chain is built from TRBV6-1 and TRBJ1-5, with D maybe TRBD1 (6 bases). This CDR3 region has 15 residues. Trimming cost V 2 bases and J 7 bases, with 15 bases left between them. CDR1 and CDR2 (germline): MNHNS, SASEGT.

This chain joins TRBV9 and TRBJ2-1; no clear D gene. Trimming cost V 0 bases and J 4 bases, with 5 bases left between them. Germline V gene lookup returns CDR1 SGDLS and CDR2 YYNGEE. The CDR3 has 13 residues. CDR3 amino acids: CASSVAIYNEQFF. The CDR3 DNA follows: TGTGCCAGCAGCGTAGCTATTTACAATGAGCAGTTCTTC.